Listed below are T cell receptor beta chains from one sample, sequenced in a study of post-analysis software for immune sequencing data. Using its own MiXCR run on the PCR reads, TCRdb lists one record per CDR3 protein. Among about 820,000 distinct CDR3 sequences listed, around 53% were seen once. Sequencing was performed on blood. The receptors originated from a girl aged 10-17 years with multiple sclerosis. CDR3s include the opening cysteine and the closing phenylalanine or tryptophan. Fields, in order: V gene, clone size, D gene, J gene, CDR3 protein, CDR3 DNA. A D gene is named only where the DNA matches it firmly. Part of the rows lack a size; the others show once, few, many or a class for expanded clones.

V gene: TRBV7-2
clone size: NA
D gene: NA
J gene: TRBJ1-2
CDR3 protein: CASIEIGRGYTF
CDR3 DNA: TGTGCCAGCATCGAAATTGGGCGCGGCTACACCTTC

V gene: TRBV5-1
clone size: few
D gene: TRBD1
J gene: TRBJ2-4
CDR3 protein: CASSLDRPSGGNIQYF
CDR3 DNA: TGCGCCAGCAGCTTGGACAGGCCCTCAGGGGGAAACATTCAGTACTTC

V gene: TRBV10-3
clone size: NA
D gene: TRBD2
J gene: TRBJ2-3
CDR3 protein: CAMGTSGDTQYF
CDR3 DNA: TGTGCCATGGGGACTAGCGGAGATACGCAGTATTTT

V gene: TRBV5-1
clone size: NA
D gene: NA
J gene: TRBJ2-4
CDR3 protein: CASSFGGLDIQYF
CDR3 DNA: TGCGCCAGCAGCTTTGGGGGTCTTGACATTCAGTACTTC

V gene: TRBV7-9
clone size: few
D gene: NA
J gene: TRBJ2-5
CDR3 protein: CASSSPLGRTETQYF
CDR3 DNA: TGTGCCAGCAGCTCGCCTCTGGGGCGCACAGAGACCCAGTACTTC

V gene: TRBV18
clone size: few
D gene: NA
J gene: TRBJ2-5
CDR3 protein: CASSPRHSMETQYF
CDR3 DNA: TGTGCCAGCTCACCAAGGCACTCCATGGAGACCCAGTACTTC

V gene: TRBV20-1
clone size: NA
D gene: TRBD2
J gene: TRBJ2-3
CDR3 protein: CSARDQAGGPTDTQYF
CDR3 DNA: TGCAGTGCTAGAGATCAAGCGGGGGGGCCTACAGATACGCAGTATTTT

V gene: TRBV7-8
clone size: NA
D gene: NA
J gene: TRBJ2-5
CDR3 protein: CASSPRDKQETQYF
CDR3 DNA: TGTGCCAGCAGCCCCCGGGACAAACAAGAGACCCAGTACTTC

V gene: TRBV29-1
clone size: few
D gene: NA
J gene: TRBJ1-2
CDR3 protein: CSVGTLNYGYTF
CDR3 DNA: TGCAGCGTGGGGACACTTAACTATGGCTACACCTTC

V gene: TRBV7-9
clone size: NA
D gene: TRBD2
J gene: TRBJ2-1
CDR3 protein: CASSSPGTSAGEQFF
CDR3 DNA: TGTGCCAGCAGCAGTCCCGGGACTAGCGCCGGGGAGCAGTTCTTC

V gene: TRBV20-1
clone size: NA
D gene: NA
J gene: TRBJ1-3
CDR3 protein: CSASSTGNTIYF
CDR3 DNA: TGCAGTGCTAGCAGTACTGGAAACACCATATATTTT